Listed below are T cell receptor beta chains from one sample, sequenced in a study of neurological immune-mediated disorders. From the 5' RACE reads, TCRdb called clonotypes with MiXCR, one entry per CDR3 protein. This table has 45,000 or so distinct CDR3 sequences, just over 3% appearing once. The specimen sequenced was PBMCs. These receptor sequences come from a woman between 50 and 59 years old with multiple sclerosis. Each CDR3 is given with its conserved first and last residue. D genes are given only for firm matches. Only some rows state a clone size, as once, few, many or a class for expanded clones.

V gene	D gene	clone size	J gene	CDR3 DNA	CDR3 protein
TRBV5-1	TRBD2	many	TRBJ2-2	TGCGCCAGCAGCCTGACTAGCGCGAAGGGCACCGGGGAGCTGTTTTTT	CASSLTSAKGTGELFF
TRBV5-1	-	many	TRBJ1-1	TGCGCCAGCAGCTTGGAAGTCGGGAACACTGAAGCTTTCTTT	CASSLEVGNTEAFF
TRBV5-1	TRBD2	many	TRBJ2-3	TGCGCCAGCAGCTTATCTAGCGGGGCCTTAGATACGCAGTATTTT	CASSLSSGALDTQYF
TRBV3-1	TRBD1	many	TRBJ1-1	TGTGCCAGCAGCCAAGGTTCGACAGGGAGAGCTTTCTTT	CASSQGSTGRAFF
TRBV5-1	-	many	TRBJ1-2	TGCGCCAGCAGCTTGGTTGCAGGGGACTACTATGGCTACACCTTC	CASSLVAGDYYGYTF
TRBV7-8	-	few	TRBJ2-5	TGTGCCAGCAGCTTAGGGCCCGGGGGCGAAAAGACCCAGTACTTC	CASSLGPGGEKTQYF
TRBV7-8	TRBD1	-	TRBJ2-2	TGTGCCAGCAGCTCCGCCGGGACAGAGAACACCGGGGAGCTGTTTTTT	CASSSAGTENTGELFF
TRBV20-1	-	many	TRBJ2-4	TGCAGTGCCAGTGGGGAAGGGGGGTATCAAAACATTCAGTACTTC	CSASGEGGYQNIQYF
TRBV7-2	TRBD2	many	TRBJ2-7	TGTGCCAGCAGCGTAGACCCGGGACTAGCCTACGAGCAGTACTTC	CASSVDPGLAYEQYF
TRBV6-5	-	-	TRBJ2-7	TGTGCCAGCAGCCGGGGAGGCCCTAGGGACGAGCAGTACTTC	CASSRGGPRDEQYF
TRBV20-1	TRBD1	many	TRBJ1-2	TGCAGTGCTAGATCCGGACAGGGTCGATATGGCTACACCTTC	CSARSGQGRYGYTF
TRBV10-3	-	many	TRBJ2-3	TGTGCCATCAGTGAGGACATCCCAAATACGCAGTATTTT	CAISEDIPNTQYF
TRBV5-1	TRBD2	many	TRBJ2-6	TGCGCCAGCAGGCCAGCGGGAAAAGCTGGGGCCAACGTCCTGACTTTC	CASRPAGKAGANVLTF
TRBV7-2	TRBD2	many	TRBJ2-3	TGTGCCAGCAGCAGGACTAGCTCATCCTTTCCCACAGATACGCAGTATTTT	CASSRTSSSFPTDTQYF
TRBV5-5	TRBD1	many	TRBJ1-5	TGTGCCAGCAGCTCGACAGGGGGCACCCAGCCCCAGCATTTT	CASSSTGGTQPQHF
TRBV3-1	-	large	TRBJ1-6	TGTGCCAGCAGCCAGGGGTATAATTCACCCCTCCACTTT	CASSQGYNSPLHF
TRBV20-1	-	many	TRBJ1-1	TGCAGTGCCCCTAAAGGATACTTGGGGAACACTGAAGCTTTCTTT	CSAPKGYLGNTEAFF
TRBV5-1	-	many	TRBJ2-1	TGCGCCAGCAGCCACAGGGATTTGCACGGGGTCCATGAGCAGTTCTTC	CASSHRDLHGVHEQFF
TRBV20-1	TRBD2	many	TRBJ2-3	TGCAGTGCTAGACTAGCGGGGAGTAGCACAGATACGCAGTATTTT	CSARLAGSSTDTQYF
TRBV5-1	TRBD1	many	TRBJ1-1	TGCGCCAGCAGACTAGGGACAGGGGGTATGAACACTGAAGCTTTCTTT	CASRLGTGGMNTEAFF
TRBV20-1	-	few	TRBJ2-3	TGCAGTGCTAGAAGCGGAGAGGCGGCACAGTTTACGCAGTATTTT	CSARSGEAAQFTQYF
TRBV27	TRBD1	many	TRBJ1-1	TGTGCCAGCAGCCGCGACAGGGACACTGAAGCTTTCTTT	CASSRDRDTEAFF
TRBV28	TRBD2	many	TRBJ2-3	TGTGCCAGCAGTCCGACTAGCGGAGACTGGGGGACGCAGTATTTT	CASSPTSGDWGTQYF
TRBV20-1	-	many	TRBJ2-7	TGCAGTGCTAGAGGGGACAGTTTGGTGTGGCGGGACTACGAGCAGTACTTC	CSARGDSLVWRDYEQYF
TRBV18	TRBD2	-	TRBJ2-3	TGTGCCAGCTCACCATTTAGAGCGGGGGATGACGGAGATACGCAGTATTTT	CASSPFRAGDDGDTQYF
TRBV7-3	-	-	TRBJ2-3	TGTGCCAGCAGCTTAAGAGAAGATACGCAGTATTTT	CASSLREDTQYF
TRBV5-1	-	many	TRBJ2-3	TGCGCCAGCAGCGATACGAACCCTACAGATACGCAGTATTTT	CASSDTNPTDTQYF
TRBV4-2	TRBD1	many	TRBJ1-2	TGTGCCAGCAGCCAAGATCTGAGACAGGGGGCGTCCGGCTACACCTTC	CASSQDLRQGASGYTF
TRBV5-6	-	many	TRBJ1-1	TGTGCCAGCAGGAGGGTAGACGGCAGACCTGAAGCTTTCTTT	CASRRVDGRPEAFF
TRBV5-1	-	many	TRBJ2-1	TGCGCCAGCAGTTGGAGCGTCAATGAGCAGTTCTTC	CASSWSVNEQFF
TRBV7-9	-	many	TRBJ2-7	TGTGCCAGCAGCATCGGAGTCCAGAATGACGAGCAGTACTTC	CASSIGVQNDEQYF
TRBV2	-	many	TRBJ2-1	TGTGCCAGCAGTGTTTATGAGCAGTTCTTC	CASSVYEQFF
TRBV5-5	-	many	TRBJ2-5	TGTGCCAGCAGCTTGGAGCGGATTCAAGAGACCCAGTACTTC	CASSLERIQETQYF
TRBV5-6	-	-	TRBJ2-7	TGTGCCAGCAGCACGAGACTAGCCTACGAGCAGTACTTC	CASSTRLAYEQYF
TRBV5-1	-	many	TRBJ2-5	TGCGCCAGCAGCTTGGGGATCCTTCAAGAGACCCAGTACTTC	CASSLGILQETQYF
TRBV7-7	TRBD1	many	TRBJ2-7	TGTGCTAGCAGCCCTGGGACAGGGGGAACCTACGAGCAGTACTTC	CASSPGTGGTYEQYF
TRBV5-1	TRBD1	many	TRBJ1-2	TGCGCCAGCAGCTCCGCCGGGACAGGGACTAACTATGGCTACACCTTC	CASSSAGTGTNYGYTF
TRBV20-1	TRBD1	many	TRBJ2-7	TGCAGTGCTAGGGGGACAGGGGGGGTTGCCTACGAGCAGTACTTC	CSARGTGGVAYEQYF
TRBV27	TRBD2	many	TRBJ2-1	TGTGCCAGCCAGGAGGGAGGGCCGTTCTACAATGAGCAGTTCTTC	CASQEGGPFYNEQFF